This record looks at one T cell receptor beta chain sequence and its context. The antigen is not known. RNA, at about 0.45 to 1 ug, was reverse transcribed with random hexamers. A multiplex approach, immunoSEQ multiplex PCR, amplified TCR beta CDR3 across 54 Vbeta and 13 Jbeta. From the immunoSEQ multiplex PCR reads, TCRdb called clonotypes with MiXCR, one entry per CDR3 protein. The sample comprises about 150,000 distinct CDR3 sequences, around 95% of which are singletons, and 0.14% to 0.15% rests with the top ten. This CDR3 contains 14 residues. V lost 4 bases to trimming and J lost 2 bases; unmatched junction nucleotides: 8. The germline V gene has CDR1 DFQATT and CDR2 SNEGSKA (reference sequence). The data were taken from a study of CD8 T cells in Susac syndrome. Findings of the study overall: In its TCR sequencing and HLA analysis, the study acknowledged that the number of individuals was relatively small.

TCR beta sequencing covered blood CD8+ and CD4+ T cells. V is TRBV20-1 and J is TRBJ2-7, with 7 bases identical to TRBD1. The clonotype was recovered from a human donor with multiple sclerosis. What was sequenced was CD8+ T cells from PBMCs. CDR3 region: CSAISPGTAYEQYF. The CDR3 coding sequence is TGCAGTGCTATCTCCCCGGGGACAGCCTACGAGCAGTACTTC.